This T cell receptor (beta chain) is drawn from a study of blood T cell repertoires in COVID-19. The wider study: T cells, B-cell-depleted T cells, or PBMCs supplied cDNA or gDNA.

This CDR3 region has 13 residues. Looked up from germline, CDR1 is MNHNY and CDR2 is SVGAGI (reference sequence). The V segment lost 6 bases and the J segment 8 bases; nucleotides outside the gene matches: 7. In the original processing: Amplification of reference gene primers provided the estimated nucleated cell counts. Generated by immunoSEQ multiplex PCR, the TCRdb table keeps only in-frame clones and is missing some. V and J calls and clone size follow that table, whereas D and trimming were derived from the DNA. The profile shows fewer than 200,000 clones, 86% of them singletons. Material for sequencing was peripheral blood. The rearrangement joins TRBV6-6 to TRBJ1-2, with 9 nucleotides matching TRBD1. The source of this sequence is a man aged 45-60 years with active or convalescent COVID-19. The chain's CDR3 is CASSRDREGGYTF. The CDR3, as DNA: TGTGCCAGCAGCCGGGACAGGGAGGGAGGCTACACCTTC.